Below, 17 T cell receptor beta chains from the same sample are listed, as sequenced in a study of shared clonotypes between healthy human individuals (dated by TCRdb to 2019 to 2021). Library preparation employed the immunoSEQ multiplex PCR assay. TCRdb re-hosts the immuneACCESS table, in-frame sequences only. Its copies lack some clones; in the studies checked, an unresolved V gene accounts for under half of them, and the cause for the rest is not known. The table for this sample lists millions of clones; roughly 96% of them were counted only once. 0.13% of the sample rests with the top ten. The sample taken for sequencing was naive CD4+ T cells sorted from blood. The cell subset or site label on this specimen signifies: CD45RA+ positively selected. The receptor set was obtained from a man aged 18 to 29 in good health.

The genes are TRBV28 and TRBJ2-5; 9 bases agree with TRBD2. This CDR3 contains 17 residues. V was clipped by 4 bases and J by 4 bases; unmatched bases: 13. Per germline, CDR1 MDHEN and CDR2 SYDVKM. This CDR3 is CASSSPAGGGAGETQYF. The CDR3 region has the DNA TGTGCCAGCAGTTCGCCAGCGGGCGGGGGGGCAGGAGAGACCCAGTACTTC.

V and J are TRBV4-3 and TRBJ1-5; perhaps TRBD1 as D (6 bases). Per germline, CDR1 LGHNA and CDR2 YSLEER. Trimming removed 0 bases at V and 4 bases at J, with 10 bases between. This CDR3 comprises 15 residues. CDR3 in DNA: TGCGCCAGCAGCCAAGAACCCACAGGGAATCAGCCCCAGCATTTT. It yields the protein CASSQEPTGNQPQHF.

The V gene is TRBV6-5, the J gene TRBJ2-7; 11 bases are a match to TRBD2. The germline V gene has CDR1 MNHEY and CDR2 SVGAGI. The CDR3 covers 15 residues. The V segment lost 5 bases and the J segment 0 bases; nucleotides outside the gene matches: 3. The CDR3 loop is CASSPSGGSSYEQYF. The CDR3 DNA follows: TGTGCCAGCAGTCCTAGCGGGGGGAGCTCCTACGAGCAGTACTTC.

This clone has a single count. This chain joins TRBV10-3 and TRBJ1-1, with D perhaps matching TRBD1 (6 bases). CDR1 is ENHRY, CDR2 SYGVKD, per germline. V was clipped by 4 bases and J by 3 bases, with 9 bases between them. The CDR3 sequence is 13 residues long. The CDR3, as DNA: TGTGCCATCAGTGCAAAGGGGGACACTGAAGCTTTCTTT. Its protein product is CAISAKGDTEAFF.

The CDR3 region is CSVEKGTANTEAFF. The CDR3 region has the DNA TGCAGCGTGGAAAAAGGGACAGCGAACACTGAAGCTTTCTTT. V usage is TRBV29-1 and J usage is TRBJ1-1; 7 bases map to TRBD1. Germline V lookup: CDR1 SQVTM, CDR2 ANQGSEA. CDR3 length: 14 residues. V was clipped by 6 bases and J by 1 base; unmatched bases: 8.

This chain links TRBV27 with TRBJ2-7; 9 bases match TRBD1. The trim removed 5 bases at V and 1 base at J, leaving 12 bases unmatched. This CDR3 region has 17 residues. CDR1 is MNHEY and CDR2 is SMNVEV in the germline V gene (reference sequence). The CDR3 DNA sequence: TGTGCCAGCAGTCTCGGAAAGAGGACAGGGGAGTCCTACGAGCAGTACTTC. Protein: CASSLGKRTGESYEQYF.

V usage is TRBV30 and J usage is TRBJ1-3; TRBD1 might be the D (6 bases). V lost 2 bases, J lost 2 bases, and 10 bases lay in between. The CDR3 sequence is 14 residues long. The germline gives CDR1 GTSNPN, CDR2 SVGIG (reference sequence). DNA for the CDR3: TGTGCCTGGAGTTCCCAGGGGCCTGGAAACACCATATATTTT. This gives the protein CAWSSQGPGNTIYF.

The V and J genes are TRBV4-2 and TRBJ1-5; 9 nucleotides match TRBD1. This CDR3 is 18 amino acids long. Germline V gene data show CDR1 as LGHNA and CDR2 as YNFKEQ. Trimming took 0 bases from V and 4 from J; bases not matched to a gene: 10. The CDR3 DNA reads TGTGCCAGCAGCCAAGATATCCCCGGGACAGGGAATAATCAGCCCCAGCATTTT. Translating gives CASSQDIPGTGNNQPQHF.

The DNA for the CDR3 is TGTGCCAGCAGCCGCCGGCCAACAGGGTGGGGGACTGAAGCTTTCTTT. This translates into CASSRRPTGWGTEAFF. The J gene is TRBJ1-1, the V gene TRBV6-6; maybe TRBD1 (6 bases). CDR1 and CDR2 (germline): MNHNY, SVGAGI (reference sequence). The CDR3 is 16 residues long. V was clipped by 6 bases and J by 5 bases, with 22 bases between them.

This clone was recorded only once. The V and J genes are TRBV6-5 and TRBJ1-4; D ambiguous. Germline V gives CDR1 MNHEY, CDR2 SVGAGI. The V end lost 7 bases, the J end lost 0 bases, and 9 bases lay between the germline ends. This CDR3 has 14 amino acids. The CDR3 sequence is CASKTTATNEKLFF. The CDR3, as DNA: TGTGCCAGCAAGACGACCGCAACTAATGAAAAACTGTTTTTT.

The CDR3 nucleotides are TGTGCCAGCAGCTTAGCGCGCACGGCTGGAAACACCATATATTTT. Amino acids: CASSLARTAGNTIYF. The genes are TRBV7-2 and TRBJ1-3; the D is unclear. CDR1 SGHTA and CDR2 FQGNSA come from the germline V gene. The CDR3 has 15 amino acids. The V gene lost 0 bases and the J gene lost 2 bases, with 8 bases spanning the gap.

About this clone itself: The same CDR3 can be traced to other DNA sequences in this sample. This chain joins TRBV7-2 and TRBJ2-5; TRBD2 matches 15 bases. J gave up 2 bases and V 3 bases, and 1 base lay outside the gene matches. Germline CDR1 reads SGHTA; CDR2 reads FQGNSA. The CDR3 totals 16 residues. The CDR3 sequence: CASSLGLAGGQETQYF. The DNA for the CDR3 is TGTGCCAGCAGCTTGGGACTAGCGGGGGGTCAAGAGACCCAGTACTTC.

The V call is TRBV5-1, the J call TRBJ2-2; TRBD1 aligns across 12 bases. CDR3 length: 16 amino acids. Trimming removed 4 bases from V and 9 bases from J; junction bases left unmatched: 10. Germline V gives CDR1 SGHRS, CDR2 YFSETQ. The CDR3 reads CASSGGTGGAGWELFF. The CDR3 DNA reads TGCGCCAGCAGCGGAGGGACAGGGGGCGCTGGATGGGAGCTGTTTTTT.

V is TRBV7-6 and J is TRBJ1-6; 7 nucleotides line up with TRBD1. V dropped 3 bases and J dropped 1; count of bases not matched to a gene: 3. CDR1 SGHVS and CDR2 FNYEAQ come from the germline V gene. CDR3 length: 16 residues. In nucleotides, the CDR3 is TGTGCCAGCAGCTTCCTGGACAGGTCCTATAATTCACCCCTCCACTTT. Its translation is CASSFLDRSYNSPLHF.

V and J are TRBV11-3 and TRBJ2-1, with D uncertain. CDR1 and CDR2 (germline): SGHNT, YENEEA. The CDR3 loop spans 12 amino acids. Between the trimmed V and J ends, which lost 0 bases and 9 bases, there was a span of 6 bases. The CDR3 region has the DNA TGTGCCAGCAGCTTAGAGGGCAGTGAGCAGTTCTTC. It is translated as CASSLEGSEQFF.

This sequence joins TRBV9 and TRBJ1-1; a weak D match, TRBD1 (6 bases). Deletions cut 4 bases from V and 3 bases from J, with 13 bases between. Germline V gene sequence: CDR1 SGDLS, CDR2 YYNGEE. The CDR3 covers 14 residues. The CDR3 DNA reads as TGTGCCAGCAGCCCGCCCGACAGGTACACTGAAGCTTTCTTT. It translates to CASSPPDRYTEAFF. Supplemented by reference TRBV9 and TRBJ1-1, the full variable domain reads DSGVTQTPKHLITATGQRVTLRCSPRSGDLSVYWYQQSLDQGLQFLIQYYNGEERAKGNILERFSAQQFPDLHSELNLSSLELGDSALYFCASSPPDRYTEAFFGQGTRLTVV.

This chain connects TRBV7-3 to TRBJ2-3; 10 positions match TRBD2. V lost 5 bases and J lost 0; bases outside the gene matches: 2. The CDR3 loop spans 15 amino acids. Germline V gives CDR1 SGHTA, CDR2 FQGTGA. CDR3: CASSTSGVSTDTQYF. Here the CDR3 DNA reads TGTGCCAGCAGCACTAGCGGGGTGAGCACAGATACGCAGTATTTT.